The next 20 T cell receptor beta chains were all read from a single sample in a study of blood T cell repertoires in COVID-19. Some clones are missing from TCRdb's copy, which holds only in-frame ones; the method was immunoSEQ multiplex PCR. The data contain some 270,000 clones, approximately 85% of them singletons. Sequenced material: PBMCs or T cells enriched from blood (not recorded which). Every receptor here comes from a woman in her 30s who had recovered from COVID-19.

This clone was picked up many times. The rearrangement uses TRBV13 and TRBJ2-7, with 7 bases fitting TRBD2. CDR1 is PRHDT and CDR2 is FYEKMQ in the germline V gene (reference sequence). V gave up 1 base and J gave up 2 bases; unmatched junction bases: 5. The CDR3 runs 15 residues. CDR3 residues: CASSLVGTTPYEQYF. CDR3 bases: TGTGCCAGCAGCTTAGTCGGGACTACCCCCTACGAGCAGTACTTC.

The rearrangement uses TRBV5-1 and TRBJ2-5; D may be TRBD1 (6 bases). This CDR3 spans 11 amino acids. Germline V CDR1 and CDR2: SGHRS, YFSETQ. Deletions cut 7 bases from V and 6 bases from J, with 10 bases between. CDR3 nucleotides: TGCGCCAGCTTCAGGGGACAGACCCAGTACTTC. Its protein product is CASFRGQTQYF. Full variable domain (outside the CDR3, taken from reference TRBV5-1 and TRBJ2-5): KAGVTQTPRYLIKTRGQQVTLSCSPISGHRSVSWYQQTPGQGLQFLFEYFSETQRNKGNFPGRFSGRQFSNSRSEMNVSTLELGDSALYLCASFRGQTQYFGPGTRLLVL.

The rearrangement joins TRBV11-3 to TRBJ2-7; TRBD2 might be the D (6 bases). V lost 5 bases, J lost 6 bases, and 23 bases lay in between. The CDR3 runs to 16 residues. The germline CDR1 and CDR2 sequences are SGHNT and YENEEA. This CDR3 is CASSPSGWGENGEQYF. CDR3 nucleotides: TGTGCCAGCAGCCCGAGCGGGTGGGGAGAGAATGGCGAGCAGTACTTC.

The rearrangement joins TRBV10-1 to TRBJ1-5; D might be TRBD1 (5 bases). Per germline, CDR1 WNHNN and CDR2 SYGVQD (reference sequence). Trimming cost V 6 bases and J 0 bases, with 18 bases left between them. The CDR3 is 17 residues long. CDR3 nucleotides: TGCGCCAGCAGAAACAACAGGTCCGCATTTAGCAATCAGCCCCAGCATTTT. Its translation is CASRNNRSAFSNQPQHF.

This clone has only one observation. This chain connects TRBV19 to TRBJ2-2; D may be TRBD1 (5 bases). The CDR3 runs 15 residues. V was shortened by 1 base and J by 5 bases, with 11 bases between the two germline ends. From germline, CDR1 is LNHDA and CDR2 SQIVND (reference sequence). CDR3 in amino acids: CASSIVPGMTGELFF. The CDR3, as DNA: TGTGCCAGTAGTATAGTCCCAGGGATGACCGGGGAGCTGTTTTTT. Based on the CDR3 plus reference TRBV19 and TRBJ2-2, the full variable domain is DGGITQSPKYLFRKEGQNVTLSCEQNLNHDAMYWYRQDPGQGLRLIYYSQIVNDFQKGDIAEGYSVSREKKESFPLTVTSAQKNPTAFYLCASSIVPGMTGELFFGEGSRLTVL.

V is TRBV10-1 and J is TRBJ2-1; TRBD2 matches 10 bases. Germline CDR1 reads WNHNN; CDR2 reads SYGVQD (reference sequence). J lost 4 bases, V lost 6 bases, and 3 bases had no gene match. The CDR3 has 14 amino acids. CDR3 sequence (DNA): TGCGCCAGCAGCGGGACTAGCGATTACAATGAGCAGTTCTTC. Its protein product is CASSGTSDYNEQFF.

The chain uses TRBV3-1 (or the pseudogene TRBV3-2) and TRBJ1-2; 10 nucleotides agree with TRBD1. Germline CDR1 reads LGHDT; CDR2 reads YNNKEL (reference sequence). V lost 1 base and J lost 4; bases outside the gene matches: 0. The CDR3 length is 14 residues. The CDR3 coding sequence is TGTGCCAGCAGCCAAGGACAGGGGGCCTATGGCTACACCTTC. Encoded protein: CASSQGQGAYGYTF.

The chain joins TRBV29-1 to TRBJ1-1; D is undetermined. CDR1 is SQVTM and CDR2 is ANQGSEA in the germline V gene. The CDR3 has 12 amino acids. V gave up 5 bases and J gave up 7 bases, with 14 bases separating them. CDR3 in DNA: TGCAGCGTTAGACTCAGCTTGGGTGAAGCTTTCTTT. Its translation: CSVRLSLGEAFF.

This sequence joins TRBV7-6 and TRBJ1-3, with D uncertain. The length of the CDR3 is 16 residues. V lost 3 bases and J 0 bases, leaving 12 bases between the germline ends. Per the germline V gene, CDR1 is SGHVS and CDR2 is FNYEAQ. The CDR3 here is CASSFAADSSGNTIYF. The DNA of the CDR3 is TGTGCCAGCAGCTTCGCGGCAGATAGCTCTGGAAACACCATATATTTT.

The CDR3 DNA is TGTGCCAGCAACAGCATCTTAAATTCACCCCTCCACTTT. This encodes CASNSILNSPLHF. This chain uses TRBV28 with TRBJ1-6; D gene ambiguous. CDR3 length equals 13 residues. V gave up 7 bases and J gave up 7 bases, with 11 bases separating them. Germline CDR1 MDHEN, CDR2 SYDVKM.

This clone was picked up one time. J is TRBJ1-2 and V is TRBV3-1 (or the pseudogene TRBV3-2); tentative D call: TRBD1 (6 bases). The CDR3 contains 14 residues. V lost 4 bases, J lost 4 bases, and 13 bases lay in between. In germline, CDR1 is LGHDT, CDR2 YNNKEL (reference sequence). The CDR3 is CASSLQGRGYGYTF. CDR3 DNA sequence: TGTGCCAGCAGCCTACAGGGTCGCGGCTATGGCTACACCTTC.

The rearrangement links TRBV5-1 to TRBJ2-1; TRBD1 might be the D (6 bases). CDR1 is SGHRS, CDR2 YFSETQ, per germline. The germline V and J ends were trimmed by 1 base and 13 bases, with 9 bases remaining between them. The CDR3 has 11 amino acids. The CDR3 protein is CASSLLDRQFF. CDR3 in DNA: TGCGCCAGCAGCTTGTTGGACAGACAGTTCTTC.

This sequence joins TRBV11-2 and TRBJ1-1, with D tentatively TRBD1 (5 bases). Germline CDR1 reads SGHAT; CDR2 reads FQNNGV. Deletions cut 5 bases from V and 10 bases from J, with 8 bases between. The CDR3 has 10 residues. The CDR3 DNA sequence: TGTGCCAGCAGCGGGGGGGGAGCTTTCTTT. This codes for CASSGGGAFF.

The rearrangement uses TRBV5-1 and TRBJ1-1, with no clear D. The ends were cut back, 2 bases at V and 2 bases at J, with 7 bases in the middle. The germline V gene has CDR1 SGHRS and CDR2 YFSETQ. This CDR3 comprises 13 residues. The CDR3 DNA sequence: TGCGCCAGCAGCTTAAATAGAAACACTGAAGCTTTCTTT. Encoded protein: CASSLNRNTEAFF.

J is TRBJ2-1 and V is TRBV5-1; D perhaps matches TRBD2 (5 bases). From germline, CDR1 is SGHRS and CDR2 YFSETQ. V dropped 0 bases and J dropped 6 bases, with 10 bases sitting between them. The CDR3 sequence is 14 residues long. CDR3 in DNA: TGCGCCAGCAGCTTGGTAGCGATTACCAATGAGCAGTTCTTC. Translation: CASSLVAITNEQFF.

The chain uses TRBV9 and TRBJ2-1, with 9 bases matching TRBD2. This CDR3 has 15 amino acids. Germline assignment: CDR1 SGDLS and CDR2 YYNGEE. V lost 0 bases and J lost 6; bases outside the gene matches: 4. Here the CDR3 reads CASSVGGTSINEQFF. The CDR3, as DNA: TGTGCCAGCAGCGTAGGGGGGACTAGCATCAATGAGCAGTTCTTC.

This clone occurred once. The genes are TRBV11-2 and TRBJ2-7, with 7 nucleotides matching TRBD1. The CDR3 runs 14 residues. The germline gives CDR1 SGHAT, CDR2 FQNNGV. V lost 4 bases and J lost 5; bases outside the gene matches: 8. CDR3 nucleotide sequence: TGTGCCAGCAGCTCGGACAGGATATCGAACGAGCAGTACTTC. It yields the protein CASSSDRISNEQYF.

This clone has only one observation. The chain links TRBV18 to TRBJ1-2; D gene unclear. V was clipped by 3 bases and J by 4 bases, with 18 bases between them. Per the germline V gene, CDR1 is KGHSH and CDR2 is LQKENI. CDR3 length: 16 residues. This chain's CDR3 is CASSPRGGFNSYGYTF. The CDR3 DNA reads TGTGCCAGCTCACCCCGGGGAGGGTTTAATAGCTATGGCTACACCTTC.

J is TRBJ1-2 and V is TRBV18; TRBD1 matches 8 bases. V gave up 8 bases and J gave up 8 bases; unmatched junction bases: 16. The germline V gene has CDR1 KGHSH and CDR2 LQKENI. The CDR3 extends over 15 amino acids. CDR3 sequence reads: CASPSSGTGLGGYTF. In DNA form, the CDR3 reads TGTGCCAGCCCCTCCTCCGGGACAGGCTTAGGGGGCTACACCTTC.

CDR3 region: CASSFVGSNYEQYF. CDR3 DNA sequence: TGTGCCAGCAGCTTTGTTGGGAGTAACTACGAGCAGTACTTC. The rearrangement links TRBV7-8 to TRBJ2-7; D may be TRBD2 (5 bases). CDR3 length: 14 residues. The V gene's germline CDR1 is SGHVS and CDR2 FQNEAQ. V was shortened by 3 bases and J by 3 bases, with 12 bases between the two germline ends.